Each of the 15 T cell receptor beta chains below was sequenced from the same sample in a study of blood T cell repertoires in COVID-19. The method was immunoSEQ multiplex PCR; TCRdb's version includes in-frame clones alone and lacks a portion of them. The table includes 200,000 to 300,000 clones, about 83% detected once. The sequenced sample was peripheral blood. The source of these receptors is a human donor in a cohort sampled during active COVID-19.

Here the CDR3 reads CATSRAPTGNYGYTF. The CDR3 region has the DNA TGTGCCACCAGCAGAGCCCCGACGGGAAACTATGGCTACACCTTC. The gene calls are TRBV15 and TRBJ1-2; D not certain. CDR1 is LNHNV, CDR2 YYDKDF, per germline (reference sequence). Deletions cut 1 base from V and 2 bases from J, with 11 bases between. The CDR3 extends over 15 amino acids.

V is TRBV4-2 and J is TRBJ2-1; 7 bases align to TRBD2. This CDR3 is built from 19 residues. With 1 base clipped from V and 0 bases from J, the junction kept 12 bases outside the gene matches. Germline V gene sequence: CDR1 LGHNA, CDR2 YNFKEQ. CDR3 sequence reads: CASSQARSVAGDSYNEQFF. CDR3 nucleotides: TGTGCCAGCAGCCAAGCTCGGTCGGTAGCGGGTGACTCCTACAATGAGCAGTTCTTC.

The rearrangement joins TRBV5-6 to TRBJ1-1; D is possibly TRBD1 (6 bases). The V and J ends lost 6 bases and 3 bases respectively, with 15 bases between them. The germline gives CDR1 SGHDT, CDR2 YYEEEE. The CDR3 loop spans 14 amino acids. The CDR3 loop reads CASTPIQGHTEAFF. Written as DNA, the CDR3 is TGTGCCAGCACCCCGATACAGGGCCACACTGAAGCTTTCTTT.

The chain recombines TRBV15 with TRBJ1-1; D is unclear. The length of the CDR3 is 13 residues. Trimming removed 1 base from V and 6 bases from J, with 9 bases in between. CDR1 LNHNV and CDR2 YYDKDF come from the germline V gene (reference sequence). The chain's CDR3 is CATSRVRSAEAFF. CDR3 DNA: TGTGCCACCAGCAGAGTACGCAGTGCTGAAGCTTTCTTT.

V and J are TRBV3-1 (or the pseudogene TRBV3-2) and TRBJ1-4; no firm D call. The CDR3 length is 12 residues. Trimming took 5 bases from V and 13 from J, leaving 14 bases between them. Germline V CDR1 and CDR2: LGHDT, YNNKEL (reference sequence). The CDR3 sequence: CASSSGGLGLFF. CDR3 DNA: TGTGCCAGCAGCTCCGGAGGTCTAGGACTGTTTTTT.

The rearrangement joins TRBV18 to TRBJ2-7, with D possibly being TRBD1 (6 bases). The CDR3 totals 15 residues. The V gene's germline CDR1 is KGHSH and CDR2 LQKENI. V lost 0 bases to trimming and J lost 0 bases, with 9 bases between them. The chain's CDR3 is CASSPPSRGSYEQYF. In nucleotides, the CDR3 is TGTGCCAGCTCACCACCGTCCAGGGGCTCCTACGAGCAGTACTTC.

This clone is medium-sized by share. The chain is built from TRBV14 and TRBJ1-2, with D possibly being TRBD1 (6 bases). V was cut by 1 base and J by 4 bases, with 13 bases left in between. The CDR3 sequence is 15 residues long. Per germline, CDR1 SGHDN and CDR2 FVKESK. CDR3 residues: CASSQAVGAIYGYTF. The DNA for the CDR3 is TGTGCCAGCAGCCAAGCTGTGGGGGCGATCTATGGCTACACCTTC.

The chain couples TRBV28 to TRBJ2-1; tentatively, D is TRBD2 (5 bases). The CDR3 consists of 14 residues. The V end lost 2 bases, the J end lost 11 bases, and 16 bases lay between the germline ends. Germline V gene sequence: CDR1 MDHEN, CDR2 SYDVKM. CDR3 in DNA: TGTGCCAGCAGTTTACCTCAGCGGAAACCCCAGCAGTTCTTC. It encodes CASSLPQRKPQQFF.

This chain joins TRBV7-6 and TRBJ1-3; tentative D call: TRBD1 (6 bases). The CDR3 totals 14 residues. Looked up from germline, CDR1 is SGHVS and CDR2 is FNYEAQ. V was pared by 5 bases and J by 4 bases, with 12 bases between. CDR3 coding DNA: TGTGCCAGCAGCCCCGGACAGTTAGGAAACACCATATATTTT. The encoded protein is CASSPGQLGNTIYF.

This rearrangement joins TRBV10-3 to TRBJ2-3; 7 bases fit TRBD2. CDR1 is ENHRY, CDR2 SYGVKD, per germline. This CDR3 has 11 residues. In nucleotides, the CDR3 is TGTGCGGGGGGGAAAACAGATACGCAGTATTTT. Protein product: CAGGKTDTQYF.

The CDR3: CASSYRPRGGVGNTEAFF. The CDR3 DNA reads TGTGCCAGCAGTTACCGCCCCAGAGGGGGCGTGGGGAACACTGAAGCTTTCTTT. The genes are TRBV6-2 or TRBV6-3 and TRBJ1-1; TRBD1 matches 7 bases. Germline V gene sequence: CDR1 MNHEY, CDR2 SVGEGT. This CDR3 has 18 residues. V dropped 2 bases and J dropped 1; count of bases not matched to a gene: 13.

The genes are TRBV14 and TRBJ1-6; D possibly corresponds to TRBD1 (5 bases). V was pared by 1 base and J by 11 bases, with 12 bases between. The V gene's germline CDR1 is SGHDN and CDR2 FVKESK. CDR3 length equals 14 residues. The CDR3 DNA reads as TGTGCCAGCAGCCAAGGGGACTGGAGGACACCCCTCCACTTT. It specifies CASSQGDWRTPLHF.

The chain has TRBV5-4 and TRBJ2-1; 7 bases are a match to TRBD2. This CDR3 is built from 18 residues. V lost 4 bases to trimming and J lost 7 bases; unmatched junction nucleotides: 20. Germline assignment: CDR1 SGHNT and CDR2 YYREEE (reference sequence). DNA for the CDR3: TGTGCCAGCAGCCATCCCCGGGGAGGGGCTTCTAGTGCGAATGAGCAGTTCTTC. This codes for CASSHPRGGASSANEQFF.

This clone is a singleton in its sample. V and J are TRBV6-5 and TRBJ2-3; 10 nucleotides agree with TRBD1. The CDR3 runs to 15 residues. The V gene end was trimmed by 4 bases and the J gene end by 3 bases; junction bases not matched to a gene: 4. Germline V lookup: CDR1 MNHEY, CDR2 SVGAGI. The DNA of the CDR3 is TGTGCCAGCAGTTTGGGACAGGGGAGGACAGATACGCAGTATTTT. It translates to CASSLGQGRTDTQYF.

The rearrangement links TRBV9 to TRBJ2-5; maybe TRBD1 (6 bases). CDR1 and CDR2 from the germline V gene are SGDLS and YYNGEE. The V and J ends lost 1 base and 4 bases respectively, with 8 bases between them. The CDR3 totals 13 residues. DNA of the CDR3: TGTGCCAGCAGCGTAACAGGGTCAGAGACCCAGTACTTC. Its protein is CASSVTGSETQYF.